The clone carrying this T cell receptor beta chain appeared once. The assay was immunoSEQ multiplex PCR, and TCRdb's table has in-frame clones only and misses some. The table shows 65,000 to 90,000 clones, with 90% occurring only once. These data belong to a study of technical replicates of blood from a handful of donors. The ends were cut back, 7 bases at V and 8 bases at J, with 14 bases in the middle. CDR1 and CDR2 (germline): SQVTM, ANQGSEA. The CDR3 loop spans 11 amino acids. This receptor was obtained from a human donor in good health. Some clones in this sample may be carry-over from other donors' samples. The sequencing input was PBMCs. This rearrangement joins TRBV29-1 to TRBJ1-1; a possible D gene is TRBD1 (6 bases). The CDR3 DNA reads TGCAGCGCCCCAAGGGGGGGCGAAGCTTTCTTT. Its translation is CSAPRGGEAFF. Together with reference TRBV29-1 and TRBJ1-1, the CDR3 gives the full variable domain: SAVISQKPSRDICQRGTSLTIQCQVDSQVTMMFWYRQQPGQSLTLIATANQGSEATYESGFVIDKFPISRPNLTFSTLTVSNMSPEDSSIYLCSAPRGGEAFFGQGTRLTVV.